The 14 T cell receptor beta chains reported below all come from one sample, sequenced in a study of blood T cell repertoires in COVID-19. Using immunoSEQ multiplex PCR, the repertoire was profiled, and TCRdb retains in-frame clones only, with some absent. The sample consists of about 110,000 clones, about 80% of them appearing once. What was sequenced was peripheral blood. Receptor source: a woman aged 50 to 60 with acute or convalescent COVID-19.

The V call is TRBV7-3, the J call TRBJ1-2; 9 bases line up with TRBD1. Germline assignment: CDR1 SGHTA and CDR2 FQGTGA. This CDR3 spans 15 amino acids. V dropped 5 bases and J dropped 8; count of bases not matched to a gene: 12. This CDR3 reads CASSPGQGMVQGYTF. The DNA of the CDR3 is TGTGCCAGCAGCCCCGGACAGGGGATGGTTCAGGGCTACACCTTC.

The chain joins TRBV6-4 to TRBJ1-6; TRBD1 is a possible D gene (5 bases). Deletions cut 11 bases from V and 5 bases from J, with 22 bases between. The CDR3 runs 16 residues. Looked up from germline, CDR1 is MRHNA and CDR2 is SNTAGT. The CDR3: CASFLLGVKDNSPLHF. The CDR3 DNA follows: TGTGCCTCTTTCCTCCTAGGGGTAAAGGATAATTCACCCCTCCACTTT.

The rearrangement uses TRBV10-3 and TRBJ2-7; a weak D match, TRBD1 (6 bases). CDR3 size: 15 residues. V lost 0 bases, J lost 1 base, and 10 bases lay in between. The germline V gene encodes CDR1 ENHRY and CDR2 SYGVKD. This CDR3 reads CAISESRGSSYEQYF. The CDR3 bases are TGTGCCATCAGTGAGTCCAGGGGTAGTTCCTACGAGCAGTACTTC.

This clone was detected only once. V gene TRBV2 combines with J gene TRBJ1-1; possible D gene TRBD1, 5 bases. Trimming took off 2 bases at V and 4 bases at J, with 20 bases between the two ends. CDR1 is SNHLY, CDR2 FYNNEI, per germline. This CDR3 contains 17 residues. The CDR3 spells CASSELFRGQGGTEAFF. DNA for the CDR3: TGTGCCAGCAGTGAATTATTTAGGGGTCAGGGAGGCACTGAAGCTTTCTTT.

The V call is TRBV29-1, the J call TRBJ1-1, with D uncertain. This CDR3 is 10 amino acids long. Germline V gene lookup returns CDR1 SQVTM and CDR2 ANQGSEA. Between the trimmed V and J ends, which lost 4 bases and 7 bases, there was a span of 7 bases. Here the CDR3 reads CSVVGSEAFF. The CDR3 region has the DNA TGCAGCGTTGTAGGGAGTGAAGCTTTCTTT.

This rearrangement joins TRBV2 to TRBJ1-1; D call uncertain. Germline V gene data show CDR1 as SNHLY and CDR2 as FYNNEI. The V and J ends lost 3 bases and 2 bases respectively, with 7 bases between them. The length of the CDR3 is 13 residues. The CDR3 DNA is TGTGCCAGCAGTGAGGGCATTAACACTGAAGCTTTCTTT. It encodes CASSEGINTEAFF.

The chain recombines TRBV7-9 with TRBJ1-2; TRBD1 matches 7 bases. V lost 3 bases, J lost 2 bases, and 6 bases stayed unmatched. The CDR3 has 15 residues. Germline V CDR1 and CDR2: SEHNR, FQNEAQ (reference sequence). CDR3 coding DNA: TGTGCCAGCAGCTTCTCAATGACAGGGAACTATGGCTACACCTTC. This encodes CASSFSMTGNYGYTF.

CDR3 in DNA: TGTGCCAGTAGTATAAGGCGGGTTGCAGGGGTAAATTCTGAAGCTTTCTTT. It codes for CASSIRRVAGVNSEAFF. The chain employs TRBV19 and TRBJ1-1, with TRBD1 as a possible D gene (6 bases). The CDR3 is made up of 17 amino acids. Trimming took 2 bases from V and 6 from J, leaving 22 bases between them. Germline values: CDR1 LNHDA, CDR2 SQIVND (reference sequence).

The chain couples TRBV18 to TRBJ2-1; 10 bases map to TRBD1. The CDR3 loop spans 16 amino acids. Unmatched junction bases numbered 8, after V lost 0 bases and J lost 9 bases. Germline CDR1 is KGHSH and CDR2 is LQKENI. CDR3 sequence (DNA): TGTGCCAGCTCACCACCAGGACAGGGGGGTCGACTTGAGCAGTTCTTC. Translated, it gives CASSPPGQGGRLEQFF.

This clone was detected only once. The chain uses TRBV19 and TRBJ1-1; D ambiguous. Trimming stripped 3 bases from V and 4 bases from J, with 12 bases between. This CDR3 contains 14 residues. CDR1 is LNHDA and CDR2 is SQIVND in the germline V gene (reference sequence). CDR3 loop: CASSIPSLSTEAFF. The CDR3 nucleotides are TGTGCCAGTAGTATTCCGTCTCTTAGCACTGAAGCTTTCTTT.

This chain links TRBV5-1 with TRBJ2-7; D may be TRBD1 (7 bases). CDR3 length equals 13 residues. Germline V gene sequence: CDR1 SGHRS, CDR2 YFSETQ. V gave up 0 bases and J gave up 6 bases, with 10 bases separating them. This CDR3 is CASSLGQGGEQYF. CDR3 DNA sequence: TGCGCCAGCAGCTTGGGACAGGGAGGCGAGCAGTACTTC.

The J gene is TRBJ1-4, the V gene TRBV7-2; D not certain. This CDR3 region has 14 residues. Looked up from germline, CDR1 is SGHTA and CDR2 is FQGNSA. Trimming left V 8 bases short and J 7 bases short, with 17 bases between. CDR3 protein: CASARPLGGEKLFF. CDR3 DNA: TGTGCCAGCGCCCGACCCCTTGGAGGTGAAAAACTGTTTTTT.

The CDR3 loop reads CASGPRTGDNEQFF. CDR3 coding DNA: TGTGCTAGTGGTCCACGGACAGGGGACAATGAGCAGTTCTTC. The rearrangement uses TRBV12-5 and TRBJ2-1, with TRBD1 identical over 9 bases. Germline CDR1 reads LGHNT; CDR2 reads FRNRAP. The CDR3 runs to 14 residues. With 5 bases clipped from V and 5 bases from J, the junction kept 4 bases outside the gene matches. Using reference TRBV12-5 and TRBJ2-1 for the parts outside the CDR3, the full variable domain is DARVTQTPRHKVTEMGQEVTMRCQPILGHNTVFWYRQTMMQGLELLAYFRNRAPLDDSGMPKDRFSAEMPDATLATLKIQPSEPRDSAVYFCASGPRTGDNEQFFGPGTRLTVL.

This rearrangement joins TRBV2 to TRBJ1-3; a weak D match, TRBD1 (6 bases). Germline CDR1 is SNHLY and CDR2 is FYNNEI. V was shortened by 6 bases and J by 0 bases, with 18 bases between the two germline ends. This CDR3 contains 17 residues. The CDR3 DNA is TGTGCCAGCAGCGAGGACAGACCATACTTCTCTGGAAACACCATATATTTT. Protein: CASSEDRPYFSGNTIYF.